This is a list of T cell receptor beta chains from one sample in a study of human T cells and chemical hapten exposure. TCRdb analysed the RACE reads with MiXCR anew, one entry per CDR3 protein. This table holds about 120,000 distinct CDR3 sequences, roughly 12% found once. The specimen comprised whole blood, sampled in connection with sensitization to the hapten diphenylcyclopropenone (DPC). The receptors were sampled from a woman under 30 with alopecia areata. Some clones in this sample may be carry-over from other donors' samples. CDR3s include the opening cysteine and the closing phenylalanine or tryptophan. D genes are given only for firm matches. Clone sizes are given selectively: once, few, many, or a class where the clone is expanded.

cdr3_length clone_size j_call v_call d_call cdr3_nt cdr3_aa
13 few TRBJ2-2 TRBV25-1 . TGTGCCAGCAGTGTACTGAACACCGGGGAGCTGTTTTTT CASSVLNTGELFF
11 few TRBJ1-1 TRBV20-1 . TGCAGTGCTAGAGATAGGACTGAAGCTTTCTTT CSARDRTEAFF
14 . TRBJ1-5 TRBV20-1 . TGCAGTGCCTCGGACACACATTACAATCAGCCCCAGCATTTT CSASDTHYNQPQHF
15 many TRBJ2-5 TRBV13 . TGTGCCAGCAGCTCACCGGGACGGTTCCAAGAGACCCAGTACTTC CASSSPGRFQETQYF
14 few TRBJ2-7 TRBV7-2 . TGTGCCAGCAGCTACGCCTTCCGGGCCCCCGAGCAGTACTTC CASSYAFRAPEQYF
12 many TRBJ1-1 TRBV13 TRBD1 TGTGCCAGCAGCTTGGGACAGGGGGCTGCTTTCTTT CASSLGQGAAFF
16 few TRBJ2-7 TRBV4-3 TRBD1 TGCGCCAGCAGCCAAGGCCCGGGACAGGGAGTATCCGAGCAGTACTTC CASSQGPGQGVSEQYF
15 . TRBJ2-2 TRBV19 . TGTGCCAGTAGTATGTGGGGACAGAACACCGGGGAGCTGTTTTTT CASSMWGQNTGELFF
13 . TRBJ1-1 TRBV4-3 . TGCGCCAGCAGCCAAGATAATAAGATCGGAGCTTTCTTT CASSQDNKIGAFF
15 many TRBJ2-7 TRBV3-2 . TGTGCCAGCAGCCAAGAAGTAGCGGGGGGCTACGAGCAGTACTTC CASSQEVAGGYEQYF
14 . TRBJ2-1 TRBV6-2/TRBV6-3 . TGTGCCAGCAGCCTCGACATCTCCTACAATGAGCAGTTCTTC CASSLDISYNEQFF
11 . TRBJ2-7 TRBV20-1 . TGCAGTGCTACCACAGGGAGCGAGCAGTACTTC CSATTGSEQYF
12 few TRBJ2-7 TRBV28 . TGTGCCAGCAGTTCCGTAGCTTACGAGCAGTACTTC CASSSVAYEQYF
15 . TRBJ2-1 TRBV3-2 . TGTGCCAGCAGCCCGGGACAGGGGGCGGGGAATGAGCAGTTCTTC CASSPGQGAGNEQFF